What follows are 32 T cell receptor beta chains derived from one specimen sequenced in a study of OX40 agonist ivuxolimab in advanced cancers. Measured with immunoSEQ multiplex PCR; TCRdb has only the in-frame clones, and not every one. The sample includes roughly 41,000 clones, roughly nine tenths of them seen just once. The sequenced sample was CD4+ or CD8+ T cells sorted from blood, obtained in a trial of the OX40 agonist ivuxolimab. These receptors were collected from an adult with an advanced solid tumor such as melanoma, head and neck, liver or kidney cancer.

The chain joins TRBV9 to TRBJ1-3; 7 positions agree with TRBD1. Trimming removed 3 bases from V and 0 bases from J; junction bases left unmatched: 6. The germline gives CDR1 SGDLS, CDR2 YYNGEE. This CDR3 has 16 amino acids. CDR3 in DNA: TGTGCCAGCAGCGGAACAGGGGCCGGCTCTGGAAACACCATATATTTT. Its protein product is CASSGTGAGSGNTIYF.

V gene TRBV6-1 combines with J gene TRBJ2-5; 8 nucleotides agree with TRBD1. The J call may be faulty, since TRBJ2-7 better matches the DNA end. CDR1 MNHNS and CDR2 SASEGT come from the germline V gene. CDR3 length: 15 residues. The CDR3: CASSEMGTGLYEQYF. For the CDR3, the DNA is TGTGCCAGCAGTGAAATGGGGACAGGTCTCTACGAGCAGTACTTC.

This chain uses TRBV19 with TRBJ1-6, with D possibly matching TRBD1 (5 bases). V was trimmed by 5 bases and J by 8 bases, leaving 13 bases between them. The CDR3 is made up of 14 amino acids. The germline gives CDR1 LNHDA, CDR2 SQIVND (reference sequence). As DNA, the CDR3 is TGTGCCAGTAGTCTAAGCCTGGGGGATTCACCCCTCCACTTT. Translating gives CASSLSLGDSPLHF.

This chain joins TRBV5-1 and TRBJ2-7, with D tentatively TRBD1 (5 bases). V was clipped by 0 bases and J by 1 base, with 11 bases between them. CDR1 is SGHRS, CDR2 YFSETQ, per germline. This CDR3 comprises 15 residues. CDR3 loop: CASSLGQGGSYEQYF. The CDR3 coding sequence is TGCGCCAGCAGCTTGGGGCAGGGTGGTTCCTACGAGCAGTACTTC.

The rearrangement uses TRBV6-5 and TRBJ1-1; possible D gene TRBD1, 5 bases. V lost 5 bases and J 1 base, leaving 11 bases between the germline ends. The CDR3 covers 14 residues. Germline V gene sequence: CDR1 MNHEY, CDR2 SVGAGI. The CDR3 region is CASSEGTTNTEAFF. The CDR3 nucleotides are TGTGCCAGCAGTGAAGGGACGACGAACACTGAAGCTTTCTTT.

This clone has just one count. V gene TRBV2 combines with J gene TRBJ1-1, with D maybe TRBD1 (6 bases). Germline lookup yields CDR1 SNHLY and CDR2 FYNNEI. V was clipped by 4 bases and J by 0 bases, with 15 bases between them. The CDR3 is 16 residues long. The CDR3 sequence is CASSGSMRGMNTEAFF. The CDR3 coding sequence is TGTGCCAGCAGTGGGAGCATGAGGGGGATGAACACTGAAGCTTTCTTT.

The chain combines TRBV6-6 with TRBJ2-7; D is ambiguous. This CDR3 is built from 13 residues. Germline V lookup: CDR1 MNHNY, CDR2 SVGAGI (reference sequence). V was pared by 6 bases and J by 6 bases, with 15 bases between. The CDR3 loop reads CASSQNAPSEQYF. The CDR3 DNA is TGTGCCAGCAGCCAGAACGCACCCTCCGAGCAGTACTTC.

The chain uses TRBV6-1 and TRBJ2-3, with D possibly matching TRBD2 (6 bases). From germline, CDR1 is MNHNS and CDR2 SASEGT. CDR3 length equals 19 residues. V lost 3 bases and J lost 1, with 23 bases in between. The CDR3 DNA is TGTGCCAGCAGTGAGATAGGGCAGGGACTCCGCCCTGGCACAGATACGCAGTATTTT. Translation gives CASSEIGQGLRPGTDTQYF.

The chain uses TRBV7-8 and TRBJ1-6; TRBD1 agrees at 11 bases. Germline CDR1 and CDR2: SGHVS and FQNEAQ. V dropped 5 bases and J dropped 7; count of bases not matched to a gene: 4. The CDR3 sequence is 15 residues long. The CDR3 DNA reads as TGTGCCAGCAGCCCCGGACAGGGGGCGAATTCACCCCTCCACTTT. It encodes CASSPGQGANSPLHF.

The gene calls are TRBV28 and TRBJ1-2; D perhaps matches TRBD1 (5 bases). V lost 4 bases, J lost 0 bases, and 12 bases lay in between. Germline V gene lookup returns CDR1 MDHEN and CDR2 SYDVKM. This CDR3 region has 15 residues. The CDR3 DNA follows: TGTGCCAGCAGTTCCCGGGGACCTTCTAACTATGGCTACACCTTC. As protein: CASSSRGPSNYGYTF.

The V gene is TRBV6-5, the J gene TRBJ1-1, with 7 bases aligning to TRBD1. The CDR3 runs to 14 residues. J lost 4 bases, V lost 9 bases, and 11 bases had no gene match. Germline V CDR1 and CDR2: MNHEY, SVGAGI. The CDR3, as DNA: TGTGCCAGTCTCCAAGGGGGCGCGGGCACTGAAGCTTTCTTT. It translates to CASLQGGAGTEAFF.

The chain uses TRBV7-3 and TRBJ2-2; tentatively, D is TRBD2 (5 bases). V was shortened by 6 bases and J by 6 bases, with 14 bases between the two germline ends. Germline V CDR1 and CDR2: SGHTA, FQGTGA. The CDR3 is 14 amino acids. CDR3 coding DNA: TGTGCCAGCAGACTAAGTACGGAGGCCGGGGAGCTGTTTTTT. Translation gives CASRLSTEAGELFF.

The chain uses TRBV2 and TRBJ1-5, with 7 nucleotides matching TRBD1. The CDR3 is 15 amino acids. The junction had 8 bases not matched to a gene; V was cut back by 5 bases and J by 4 bases. Germline V gene data show CDR1 as SNHLY and CDR2 as FYNNEI. The CDR3 loop reads CASSFSGTANQPQHF. The CDR3 DNA reads as TGTGCCAGCAGTTTCTCCGGGACAGCTAATCAGCCCCAGCATTTT.

The chain couples TRBV4-1 to TRBJ1-1; D may be TRBD1 (5 bases). The CDR3 runs to 13 residues. Between the trimmed V and J ends, which lost 4 bases and 10 bases, there was a span of 16 bases. Germline CDR1 and CDR2: MGHRA and YSYEKL. The CDR3 loop reads CASSPGGLGGAFF. CDR3 coding DNA: TGCGCCAGCAGCCCCGGAGGTTTGGGGGGAGCTTTCTTT.

The chain links TRBV11-2 to TRBJ1-5; D gene unclear. The CDR3 sequence is 13 residues long. Germline lookup yields CDR1 SGHAT and CDR2 FQNNGV. Trimming took off 0 bases at V and 7 bases at J, with 7 bases between the two ends. The CDR3 loop reads CASSLDPRQPQHF. DNA of the CDR3: TGTGCCAGCAGCTTAGATCCGAGACAGCCCCAGCATTTT. The complete variable domain, with remaining parts taken from reference TRBV11-2 and TRBJ1-5, reads EAGVAQSPRYKIIEKRQSVAFWCNPISGHATLYWYQQILGQGPKLLIQFQNNGVVDDSQLPKDRFSAERLKGVDSTLKIQPAKLEDSAVYLCASSLDPRQPQHFGDGTRLSIL.

The chain links TRBV19 to TRBJ1-5; D is possibly TRBD1 (5 bases). The CDR3 consists of 15 residues. The ends were cut back, 5 bases at V and 2 bases at J, with 13 bases in the middle. The germline V gene encodes CDR1 LNHDA and CDR2 SQIVND (reference sequence). CDR3 in amino acids: CASSPRALGNQPQHF. CDR3 nucleotide sequence: TGTGCCAGTAGTCCCAGGGCCCTTGGCAATCAGCCCCAGCATTTT.

Only a few counts were recorded for this clone. This rearrangement joins TRBV7-3 to TRBJ2-2; unclear D gene. The CDR3 has 13 amino acids. Germline V gene sequence: CDR1 SGHTA, CDR2 FQGTGA. Trimming removed 3 bases from V and 1 base from J, with 3 bases in between. Here the CDR3 reads CASSLGNTGELFF. CDR3 DNA: TGTGCCAGCAGCTTGGGGAACACCGGGGAGCTGTTTTTT.

V usage is TRBV5-1 and J usage is TRBJ1-5; weak D call: TRBD1 (6 bases). V shed 4 bases and J shed 0 bases, with 14 bases lying between them. CDR1 is SGHRS, CDR2 YFSETQ, per germline. There are 16 residues in the CDR3. The CDR3 sequence is CASSQGTLNSNQPQHF. CDR3 coding DNA: TGCGCCAGCAGCCAAGGGACATTAAATAGCAATCAGCCCCAGCATTTT.

This chain joins TRBV7-2 and TRBJ2-3; D possibly corresponds to TRBD2 (6 bases). Trimming pared 8 bases from V and 0 bases from J, leaving 12 bases between. Per germline, CDR1 SGHTA and CDR2 FQGNSA. The CDR3 has 14 residues. The CDR3 loop reads CASLEGSSTDTQYF. The DNA for the CDR3 is TGTGCCAGCTTGGAGGGCTCTAGCACAGATACGCAGTATTTT. Filled out from reference TRBV7-2 and TRBJ2-3, the complete variable domain reads GAGVSQSPSNKVTEKGKDVELRCDPISGHTALYWYRQSLGQGLEFLIYFQGNSAPDKSGLPSDRFSAERTGGSVSTLTIQRTQQEDSAVYLCASLEGSSTDTQYFGPGTRLTVL.

This clone was counted only a few times. This chain uses TRBV11-2 with TRBJ1-1, with TRBD1 identical over 8 bases. The CDR3 is 14 residues long. Losses at the gene ends were 6 bases for V and 4 bases for J; bases not matched to a gene: 7. Germline loops: CDR1 SGHAT, CDR2 FQNNGV. Here the CDR3 reads CASRRQGKVTEAFF. For the CDR3, the DNA is TGTGCCAGCAGGAGACAGGGGAAAGTCACTGAAGCTTTCTTT.

The CDR3 sequence is CASRKPGQANQPQHF. The CDR3 nucleotides read TGTGCCAGCAGAAAACCGGGACAGGCAAATCAGCCCCAGCATTTT. The chain couples TRBV6-6 to TRBJ1-5, with 8 positions matching TRBD1. The V gene end was trimmed by 6 bases and the J gene end by 4 bases; junction bases not matched to a gene: 8. Germline-derived CDR1 and CDR2 are MNHNY and SVGAGI (reference sequence). The CDR3 sequence is 15 residues long.

The chain couples TRBV18 to TRBJ2-6, with D unclear. CDR1 and CDR2 from the germline V gene are KGHSH and LQKENI. The CDR3 spans 13 residues. V lost 6 bases to trimming and J lost 6 bases, with 9 bases between them. The CDR3 DNA follows: TGTGCCAGCTCGCCGCAGGTGGCCAACGTCCTGACTTTC. It specifies CASSPQVANVLTF.

The CDR3 is CASNSVLDEKLFF. In DNA form, the CDR3 reads TGTGCCAGCAACTCCGTTTTGGATGAAAAACTGTTTTTT. The V and J genes are TRBV5-5 and TRBJ1-4; D not resolved. Trimming took off 6 bases at V and 6 bases at J, with 12 bases between the two ends. Germline assignment: CDR1 SGHKS and CDR2 YYEKEE (reference sequence). The CDR3 runs to 13 residues.

The chain has TRBV9 and TRBJ1-2; 7 bases map to TRBD1. V shed 3 bases and J 8 bases; nucleotides not matched to a gene: 16. Germline lookup yields CDR1 SGDLS and CDR2 YYNGEE. CDR3 length equals 16 residues. DNA for the CDR3: TGTGCCAGCAGCGCATCTGGGACAGTTGACTCTGAGGGCTACACCTTC. Its translation: CASSASGTVDSEGYTF.

This clone was found a few times. The gene calls are TRBV6-4 and TRBJ2-6; the match to TRBD1 covers 9 bases. The germline V gene has CDR1 MRHNA and CDR2 SNTAGT. J gave up 0 bases and V 5 bases, and 2 bases lay outside the gene matches. The CDR3 contains 16 residues. The chain's CDR3 is CASSKDRGSGANVLTF. Written as DNA, the CDR3 is TGTGCCAGCAGTAAGGACAGGGGCTCTGGGGCCAACGTCCTGACTTTC.

This chain uses TRBV5-6 with TRBJ1-6; the D gene is possibly TRBD1 (6 bases). Per the germline V gene, CDR1 is SGHDT and CDR2 is YYEEEE. Trimming took off 4 bases at V and 9 bases at J, with 20 bases between the two ends. This CDR3 is 16 amino acids long. The CDR3 loop is CASSPNTGYVGSPLHF. Written as DNA, the CDR3 is TGTGCCAGCAGCCCCAACACAGGGTATGTTGGTTCACCCCTCCACTTT.

This clone was detected only a few times. CDR3 sequence reads: CASSMGPGQPQHF. CDR3 sequence (DNA): TGCGCCAGCAGCATGGGGCCCGGGCAGCCCCAGCATTTT. This chain joins TRBV5-1 and TRBJ1-5, with D possibly being TRBD1 (5 bases). Germline V lookup: CDR1 SGHRS, CDR2 YFSETQ. Trimming cost V 4 bases and J 7 bases, with 12 bases left between them. The CDR3 spans 13 residues. The variable domain in full, completed from reference TRBV5-1 and TRBJ1-5, reads KAGVTQTPRYLIKTRGQQVTLSCSPISGHRSVSWYQQTPGQGLQFLFEYFSETQRNKGNFPGRFSGRQFSNSRSEMNVSTLELGDSALYLCASSMGPGQPQHFGDGTRLSIL.

The chain is built from TRBV27 and TRBJ1-1; 7 bases are a match to TRBD1. Germline CDR1 is MNHEY and CDR2 is SMNVEV (reference sequence). This CDR3 has 13 residues. After removal of 6 bases from V and 2 bases from J, the junction contained 3 bases not matched to a gene. CDR3 in amino acids: CASSRQGNTEAFF. CDR3 sequence (DNA): TGTGCCAGCAGCCGACAGGGTAACACTGAAGCTTTCTTT.

The gene calls are TRBV18 and TRBJ2-5; 7 bases line up with TRBD1. The V gene end was trimmed by 8 bases and the J gene end by 4 bases; junction bases not matched to a gene: 7. The length of the CDR3 is 13 residues. Germline loops: CDR1 KGHSH, CDR2 LQKENI. The CDR3 DNA reads as TGTGCCAGCGGACAGGTTCCGGGAGAGACCCAGTACTTC. Translating it yields CASGQVPGETQYF.

V is TRBV27 and J is TRBJ2-7, with a possible D match to TRBD2 (6 bases). The CDR3 extends over 13 amino acids. Germline V gene sequence: CDR1 MNHEY, CDR2 SMNVEV (reference sequence). V gave up 6 bases and J gave up 3 bases, with 12 bases separating them. The CDR3 sequence is CASSPSAVYEQYF. CDR3 sequence (DNA): TGTGCCAGCAGCCCTAGCGCAGTCTACGAGCAGTACTTC.

This rearrangement joins TRBV5-1 to TRBJ1-2, with TRBD1 as a possible D gene (6 bases). Germline CDR1 SGHRS, CDR2 YFSETQ. This CDR3 comprises 15 residues. V lost 3 bases and J lost 7, with 19 bases in between. The CDR3 sequence: CASSWSGSGAGGYTF. The CDR3 DNA sequence: TGCGCCAGCAGCTGGTCCGGGTCAGGGGCAGGTGGCTACACCTTC.

J is TRBJ2-2 and V is TRBV14; D is unresolved. Germline V gene lookup returns CDR1 SGHDN and CDR2 FVKESK. V was cut by 1 base and J by 1 base, with 4 bases left in between. This CDR3 contains 14 residues. The DNA for the CDR3 is TGTGCCAGCAGCCAAGTAATGAACACCGGGGAGCTGTTTTTT. This codes for CASSQVMNTGELFF.